This T cell receptor (beta chain) is drawn from a study of T cell clusters in autoimmune cytopenias. Multiplex touch-down PCR amplified TRB using TRB-A and TRB-B pools in one tube. TCRdb re-called the multiplex PCR reads; every CDR3 protein appears as one record, without DNA. The sample data list nearly 15,000 distinct CDR3 sequences. Study findings and constraints: No cluster-lack signature appeared between secondary cytopenia and chronic lymphocytic leukemia patients, apparently due to lymphoma masking. TRB repertoire shifts in secondary cytopenia and chronic lymphocytic leukemia mostly reflected lymphoma, not autoimmunity.

Each sample's input was around 250 ng genomic DNA, some 38,000 genome equivalents. From germline, CDR1 is MNHEY and CDR2 SVGEGT. The CDR3 is 16 amino acids. Remarks on this clonotype: Its target is unknown.

These data also formed part of another study, on T cell repertoires in aging, cancer and after chemotherapy. That source reports: Donor ages fell into six groups from 30 or younger up to 70 or older. Compared with age-matched healthy donors, untreated hematological or solid cancer patients showed higher blood TCR clonality.

The sample comprised peripheral blood. The receptor was derived from a human donor in good health. V gene TRBV6-2 or TRBV6-3 combines with J gene TRBJ2-6. The CDR3 here is CASSSQTARGANVLTF.